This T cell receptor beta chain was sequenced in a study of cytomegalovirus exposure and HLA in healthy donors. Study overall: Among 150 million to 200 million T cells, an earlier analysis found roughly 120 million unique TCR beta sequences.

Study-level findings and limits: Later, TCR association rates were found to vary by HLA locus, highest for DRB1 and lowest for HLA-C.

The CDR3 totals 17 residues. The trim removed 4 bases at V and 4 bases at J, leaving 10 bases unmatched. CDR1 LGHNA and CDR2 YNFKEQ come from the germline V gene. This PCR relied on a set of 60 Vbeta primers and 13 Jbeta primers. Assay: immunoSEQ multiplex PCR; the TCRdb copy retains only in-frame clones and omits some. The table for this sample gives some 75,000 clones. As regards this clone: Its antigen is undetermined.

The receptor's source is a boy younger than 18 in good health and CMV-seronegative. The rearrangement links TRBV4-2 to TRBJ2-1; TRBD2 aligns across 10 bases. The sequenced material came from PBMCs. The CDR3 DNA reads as TGTGCCAGCAGCCGCGGGACTAGCGAACGCCCTTACAATGAGCAGTTCTTC. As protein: CASSRGTSERPYNEQFF.